The source of this T cell receptor beta chain is a study of blood T cell repertoires in COVID-19. Sequencing used immunoSEQ multiplex PCR; TCRdb keeps in-frame clones, though not all of them. The table has about 370,000 clones, around 90% seen once. This receptor was taken from a woman aged 25 to 45 with COVID-19, enrolled during active disease. The sample taken for sequencing was peripheral blood.

In DNA, the CDR3 is TGTGCCAGCAGCTTAGCTCTAGCGGCCCGCACAGATACGCAGTATTTT. As protein: CASSLALAARTDTQYF. V gene TRBV7-8 combines with J gene TRBJ2-3; TRBD2 agrees at 7 bases. V trimming: 0 bases; J trimming: 1 base; junction bases outside the gene matches: 4. The CDR3 totals 16 residues. The germline V gene has CDR1 SGHVS and CDR2 FQNEAQ.